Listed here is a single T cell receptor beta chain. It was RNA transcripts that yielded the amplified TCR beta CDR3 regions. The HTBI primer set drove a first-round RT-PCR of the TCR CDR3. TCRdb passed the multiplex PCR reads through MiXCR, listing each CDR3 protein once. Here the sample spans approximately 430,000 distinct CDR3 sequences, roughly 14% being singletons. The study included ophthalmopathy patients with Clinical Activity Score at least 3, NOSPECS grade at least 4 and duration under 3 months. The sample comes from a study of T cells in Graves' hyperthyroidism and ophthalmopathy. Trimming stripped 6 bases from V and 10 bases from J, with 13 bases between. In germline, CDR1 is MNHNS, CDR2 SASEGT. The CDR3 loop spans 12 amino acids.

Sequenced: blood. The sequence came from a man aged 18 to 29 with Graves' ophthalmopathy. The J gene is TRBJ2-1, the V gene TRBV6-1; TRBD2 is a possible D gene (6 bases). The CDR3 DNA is TGTGCCAGCAGAACGGGGGACGGGGAGCAGTTCTTC. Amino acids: CASRTGDGEQFF.